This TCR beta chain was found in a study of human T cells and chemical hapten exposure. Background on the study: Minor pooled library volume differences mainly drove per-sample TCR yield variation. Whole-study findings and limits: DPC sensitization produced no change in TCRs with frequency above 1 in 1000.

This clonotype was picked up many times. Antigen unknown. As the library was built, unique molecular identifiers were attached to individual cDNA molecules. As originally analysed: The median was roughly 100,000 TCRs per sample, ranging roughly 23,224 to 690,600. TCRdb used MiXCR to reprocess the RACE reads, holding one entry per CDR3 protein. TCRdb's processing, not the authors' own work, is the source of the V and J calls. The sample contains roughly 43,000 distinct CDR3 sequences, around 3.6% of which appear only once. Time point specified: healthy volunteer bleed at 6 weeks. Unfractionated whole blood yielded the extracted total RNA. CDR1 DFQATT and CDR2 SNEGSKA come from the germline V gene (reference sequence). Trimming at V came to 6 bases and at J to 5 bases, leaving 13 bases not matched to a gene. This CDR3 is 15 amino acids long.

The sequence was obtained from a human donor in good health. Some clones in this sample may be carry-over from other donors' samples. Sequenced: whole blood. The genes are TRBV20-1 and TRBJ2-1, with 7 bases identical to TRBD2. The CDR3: CSANRIPSGHNEQFF. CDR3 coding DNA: TGCAGTGCCAACAGGATCCCTAGCGGTCACAATGAGCAGTTCTTC.